This is a list of T cell receptor beta chains from one sample in a study of graft-versus-host responses after intestinal transplantation. These TCRs are of unknown antigen specificity. Libraries were prepared by immunoSEQ multiplex PCR; TCRdb keeps only in-frame clonotypes and omits some of them. The sample shows 85,000 to 90,000 clones, approximately 92% of them seen only once. Sequences were derived from unstimulated CD4+ T cells sorted from spleen or lymph node cells, sampled before intestinal transplant. The receptors stem from a human donor who received an intestinal transplant. Both conserved end residues are part of each CDR3. The D gene is left open where the match is weak. Clone size is given for some rows only: seen once, a few or many times, or a class if the clone is expanded.

v_gene	abundance	j_gene	len	d_gene	CDR3aa	CDR3nt
TRBV28	.	TRBJ1-2	11	.	CASSAHGGYTF	TGTGCCAGCAGTGCACATGGAGGCTACACCTTC
TRBV4-2	.	TRBJ2-2	17	.	CASSQDIPGVHTGELFF	TGTGCCAGCAGCCAAGATATCCCGGGAGTACATACCGGGGAGCTGTTTTTT
TRBV11-2	.	TRBJ2-1	13	.	CASSLGDITEQFF	TGTGCCAGCAGCTTAGGAGATATAACTGAGCAGTTCTTC
TRBV6-5	.	TRBJ2-6	14	TRBD1	CASTLRGPPNVLTF	TGTGCCAGCACCCTCAGGGGGCCTCCCAACGTCCTGACTTTC
TRBV13	once	TRBJ2-1	16	TRBD2	CASSLASGVSYNEQFF	TGTGCCAGCAGCTTAGCTAGCGGGGTCTCCTACAATGAGCAGTTCTTC
TRBV7-2	.	TRBJ2-5	15	TRBD2	CASSLVREGPETQYF	TGTGCCAGCAGCTTAGTGCGGGAGGGCCCAGAGACCCAGTACTTC
TRBV10-3	.	TRBJ2-7	17	.	CAISEGPPVSNHYEQYF	TGTGCCATCAGTGAAGGCCCTCCCGTGAGCAACCACTACGAGCAGTACTTC
TRBV7-9	few	TRBJ1-1	12	.	CASSLQNTEAFF	TGTGCCAGCAGCTTACAAAACACTGAAGCTTTCTTT
TRBV11-2	few	TRBJ2-7	14	TRBD2	CASSLEGRVYEQYF	TGTGCCAGCAGCTTAGAAGGGAGGGTCTACGAGCAGTACTTC
TRBV7-3	.	TRBJ2-7	16	.	CASSLSGAGSGGEQYF	TGTGCCAGCAGCTTAAGTGGCGCGGGATCAGGGGGGGAGCAGTACTTC
TRBV11-3	.	TRBJ2-2	15	TRBD2	CASSPAGGNTGELFF	TGTGCCAGCAGCCCAGCGGGGGGGAACACCGGGGAGCTGTTTTTT
TRBV7-8	.	TRBJ1-1	16	TRBD1	CASSVPPGQGDTEAFF	TGTGCCAGCAGCGTCCCACCGGGACAGGGGGACACTGAAGCTTTCTTT
TRBV5-1	.	TRBJ1-1	18	TRBD1	CASRSGQGALRSNTEAFF	TGCGCCAGCAGATCGGGACAGGGGGCTTTGAGATCGAACACTGAGGCCTTCTTT
TRBV10-3	.	TRBJ1-1	15	TRBD1	CAISEPRGIDTEAFF	TGTGCCATCAGTGAGCCCAGGGGGATCGACACTGAAGCTTTCTTT
TRBV7-9	.	TRBJ2-3	16	TRBD1	CAGDHRTGGVGDTQYF	TGTGCCGGGGACCATCGGACAGGGGGAGTAGGAGATACGCAGTATTTT
TRBV30	.	TRBJ1-1	14	.	CAWSPWDMNTEAFF	TGTGCCTGGAGCCCCTGGGACATGAACACTGAAGCTTTCTTT
TRBV4-1	.	TRBJ1-4	16	TRBD1	CASSRQGTLGNEKLFF	TGCGCCAGCAGCCGACAGGGTACCCTTGGTAATGAAAAACTGTTTTTT
TRBV19	.	TRBJ1-5	15	TRBD1	CASSLTGGPNQPQHF	TGTGCCAGTAGTCTTACAGGGGGCCCAAATCAGCCCCAGCATTTT
TRBV14	.	TRBJ2-7	15	TRBD1	CASSQRTGGFGEQYF	TGTGCCAGCAGCCAACGGACAGGGGGCTTTGGCGAGCAGTACTTC
TRBV7-9	once	TRBJ1-4	16	.	CASSLALTDSNEKLFF	TGTGCCAGCAGCTTAGCGCTCACGGACAGTAATGAAAAACTGTTTTTT
TRBV9	.	TRBJ1-6	16	.	CASSTGDSLTYSPLHF	TGTGCCAGCAGCACCGGGGACTCCCTAACCTATTCACCCCTCCACTTT
TRBV9	.	TRBJ1-2	14	.	CASSLRDTTYGYTF	TGTGCCAGCAGCTTGCGGGACACCACCTATGGCTACACCTTC
TRBV18	few	TRBJ2-7	15	TRBD2	CASSPTTGGPIEQYF	TGTGCCAGCTCACCTACCACGGGAGGGCCTATCGAGCAGTACTTC
TRBV19	.	TRBJ2-6	17	.	CASSIVRGASGANVLTF	TGTGCCAGTAGTATAGTCAGGGGGGCCTCTGGGGCCAACGTCCTGACTTTC